This T cell receptor (beta chain) appears in the sequencing data of a study of T cell changes during pregnancy in multiple sclerosis. V was clipped by 5 bases and J by 0 bases, with 15 bases between them. This CDR3 region has 15 residues. Germline-derived CDR1 and CDR2 are SGHRS and YFSETQ. This clone was recorded once. Measured with immunoSEQ multiplex PCR; TCRdb has only the in-frame clones, and not every one. This table holds approximately 100,000 clones, roughly nine tenths found once. The chain links TRBV5-1 to TRBJ2-7; the D gene is possibly TRBD1 (5 bases). This receptor was identified in a female donor with multiple sclerosis, enrolled in a pregnancy study. Specimen: peripheral blood, collected in the second trimester of pregnancy. The CDR3 DNA reads as TGCGCCAGCAGTTATCTCGACAGTGGCTCCTACGAGCAGTACTTC. Translated: CASSYLDSGSYEQYF.